This TCR beta chain originates from a study of T cell responses to AZD1222 COVID-19 vaccine. This clone was counted once. This table comes from immunoSEQ multiplex PCR, and its TCRdb copy is limited to in-frame clones, with some not included. The sample lists 90,000 to 100,000 clones, approximately 88% occurring once. This CDR3 has 13 amino acids. Germline V gene sequence: CDR1 MNHGY, CDR2 SVAAGI. Trimming cost V 6 bases and J 3 bases, with 11 bases left between them. The receptor was derived from an adult who received the AZD1222 COVID-19 vaccine. Material: peripheral blood, obtained 28 days after the second AZD1222 dose. The chain couples TRBV6-9 to TRBJ1-2; D gene ambiguous. The DNA for the CDR3 is TGTGCCAGCAGCCCCGACGGGGACTATGGCTACACCTTC. This translates into CASSPDGDYGYTF.